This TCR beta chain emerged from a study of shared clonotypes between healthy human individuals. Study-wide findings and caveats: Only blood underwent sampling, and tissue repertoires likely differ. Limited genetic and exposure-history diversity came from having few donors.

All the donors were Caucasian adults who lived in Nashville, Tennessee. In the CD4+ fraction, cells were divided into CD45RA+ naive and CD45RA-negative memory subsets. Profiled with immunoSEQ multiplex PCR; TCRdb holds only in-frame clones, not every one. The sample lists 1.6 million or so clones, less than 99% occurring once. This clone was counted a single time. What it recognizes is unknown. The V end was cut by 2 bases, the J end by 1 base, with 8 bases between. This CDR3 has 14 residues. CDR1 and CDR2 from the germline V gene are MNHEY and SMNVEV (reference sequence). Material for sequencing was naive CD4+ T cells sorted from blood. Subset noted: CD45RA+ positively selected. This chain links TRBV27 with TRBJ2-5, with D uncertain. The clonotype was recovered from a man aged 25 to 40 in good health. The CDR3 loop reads CASSLQASQETQYF. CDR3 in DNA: TGTGCCAGCAGTTTACAGGCCAGCCAAGAGACCCAGTACTTC.